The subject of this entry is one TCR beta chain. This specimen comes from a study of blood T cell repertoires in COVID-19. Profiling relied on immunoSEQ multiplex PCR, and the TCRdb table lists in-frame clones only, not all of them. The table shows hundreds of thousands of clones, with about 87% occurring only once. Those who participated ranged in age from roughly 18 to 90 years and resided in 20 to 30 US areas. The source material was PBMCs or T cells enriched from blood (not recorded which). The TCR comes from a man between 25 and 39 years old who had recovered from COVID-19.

The CDR3 spells CASSQETGRGWEQYF. In DNA form, the CDR3 reads TGCGCCAGCAGCCAAGAGACAGGGCGGGGATGGGAGCAGTACTTC. This chain joins TRBV4-3 and TRBJ2-7; maybe TRBD1 (7 bases). The CDR3 extends over 15 amino acids. CDR1 LGHNA and CDR2 YSLEER come from the germline V gene. The germline V and J ends were trimmed by 0 bases and 7 bases, with 16 bases remaining between them.